The TCR beta chain described here comes from a study of cytomegalovirus exposure and HLA in healthy donors (dated 2017 in TCRdb). Background for the entire study: An earlier analysis of under 600 of the donors reported about 290 Gb of sequence data and around 120 million unique TCR beta sequences from about 200 million T cells. Donor age, sex, ethnicity and CMV serostatus were collected together with the repertoire data. Along with the roughly 670-subject first cohort, a separate validation cohort of 120 different subjects was used. A later genetic analysis took genome-wide SNP genotypes for about 55% of the 666 donors and used that subset as a discovery cohort. The study aimed to test whether signatures of past pathogen exposure could be identified by cataloging public T cell receptors. Of the roughly 400 genotyped donors, 65% to 90% fell in the genetic ancestry cluster associated with self-reported Caucasian donors. A later analysis re-examined previously published TCR beta repertoires from more than 650 donors and added high-resolution HLA genotyping to investigate patterns of TCR occurrence. Roughly 5 DR-DQ haplotypes were handled as single units for association and clustering, since linkage in the cohort was strong. Every repertoire in the discovery cohort had been generated on one and the same sequencing platform. Across around 400 genotyped donors of the cohort, an average of roughly 200,000 unique TCR beta nucleotide sequences per donor were sequenced, and about a sixth of those sequences were non-productive. Both class I and class II loci were covered by HLA typing, at four-digit resolution. To predict cytomegalovirus infection status, the study brought together high-throughput TCR immunosequencing, statistical association of individual TCRs with disease status, and machine learning. The study profiled the T cell repertoires of 550 to 700 subjects by immunosequencing and related them to cytomegalovirus serostatus. In the later analysis, no new phenotypic data were used to find candidate immune exposures; instead, reliance was placed on TCR beta sequences and their occurrence across donors. An early release covering just under 650 HLA-typed donors comprised 300 to 350 gigabases of sequencing data and 65 million to 100 million unique TCR sequences. To decide whether each TCR beta V gene segment behaved as functional or pseudogenic, an earlier analysis of several hundred of the donors relied on high-throughput TCR beta sequencing. Typing coverage differed by locus: A, B, C, DRB1 and DQB1 were typed in about 620-640 donors, DQA1 in approximately 520, DPA1 in over 600, and DPB1 in roughly 450.

For CDR1 and CDR2, the germline V gene lists SGHTS and YDEGEE. The CDR3 runs 15 amino acids, cysteine and phenylalanine included. The read is trimmed to its CDR3 DNA, 45 bases read in frame from base 1. The junction shows trimming of 3 bases on V and 2 bases on J, and the gene matches do not reach 4 bases of it. For this clone: Its antigen is currently not known. It has no much larger one-base neighbor in the sample; base qualities were not kept.

Paper-wide results and their limitations: Linkage disequilibrium might explain the correlated functional status among segregating V segments, but an unknown experimental factor could not be excluded. A later genetic analysis reported fewer N-insertions in productive TCRs among donors in an Asian-associated ancestry cluster than the approximately 700-donor mean. A later analysis reported that several top co-occurrence clusters appeared linked to parvovirus B19, influenza, CMV and Epstein-Barr virus. Because counts were too low, roughly 17 rarely observed V segments, including chromosome 9 orphons, were left out of the earlier analysis of approximately 580 of the donors. HLA typing was unavailable for some donors at each locus, so association tests used only the typed subset. Immune exposure information for the cohort was limited to CMV serostatus. The presence/absence analyses assumed that sequencing depth was roughly uniform across donors, and that assumption may not be true. In both the original and validation cohorts, the classifier was reported to diagnose cytomegalovirus status with high specificity and sensitivity. A further reported finding was that TCR beta sequences accurately predicted the HLA-A and HLA-B alleles for most subjects in the first cohort. When HLA alleles, especially DR and DQ, strongly co-occurred, TCR associations were difficult to assign to individual alleles. The study listed approximately 150 TCR beta chains as associated with cytomegalovirus. In a later analysis, TCR association rates were found to vary across HLA loci, with the most associated TCRs seen for DRB1 alleles and the fewest for HLA-C alleles. The 87-base-pair reads could not distinguish some IMGT-functional V segments, including TRBV6-2 and TRBV6-3, so those segments were excluded. Most TCR sequences were seen in very few donors, while some public TCRs were found in many individuals. According to a later analysis, most CMV-associated TCR beta chains appeared to be HLA-restricted, and the HLA associations seemed to be driven largely by CMV exposure. This cohort had only TCR beta chains sequenced, and the lack of alpha or paired-chain data limited which features could be detected. It was suggested by the authors that the approach could potentially be generalized to other disease states and immunological phenotypes. Specific HLA alleles were associated with 15,000 to 20,000 TCR beta sequences at a false discovery rate of 0.05 in a later analysis. In a later analysis, HLA-associated TCR beta chains showed more clonal expansion and lower generation probabilities than non-associated chains that were equally common. A few of the identified cytomegalovirus-associated TCR beta chains were confirmed in vitro to be specific for cytomegalovirus antigens. A cluster of highly shared sequence variants was judged likely to be a technical artifact of the sequencing pipeline. V-gene and J-gene trimming of TCR beta chains was associated with a missense DCLRE1C variant in a later genetic analysis, and the association was replicated in an independent cohort. An earlier analysis of approximately 500 of the donors showed that most TCR beta V segments appeared in productive rearrangements either about 87% or about 30% of the time, which broadly matched IMGT annotations.

The protocol used for the library was the immunoSEQ multiplex PCR assay. The multiplex PCR relied on a mix of 60 forward primers for TCR Vbeta segments and 13 reverse primers for TCR Jbeta segments. The CDR3 region of rearranged TCR beta genes was amplified from genomic DNA with a multiplex PCR assay. The amplified TCR beta libraries were sequenced on the Illumina HiSeq System as 87-base-pair reads. From the authors' description of their analysis: In a later analysis, roughly 80 million unique TCR beta chains were counted across the approximately 620 repertoires, and roughly 11 million of these chains were shared by at least two donors. A nearest-neighbor algorithm error-corrected the raw reads and collapsed the reads into unique sequences, merging closely related sequences to remove PCR and sequencing errors. To assign V, D and J gene segments, CDR3 sequences were aligned to IMGT reference sequences. For a sequence to be retained, a match of at least six nucleotides was required to both a V gene segment and a J gene segment. Rearrangements were called productive when the CDR3 lacked stop codons and stayed in frame with V and J; all others were non-productive. Following IMGT convention, CDR3 was defined as the stretch from the second conserved V-encoded cysteine to the conserved J-encoded phenylalanine. In an earlier analysis of around 570 of the donors, sequences lacking an unambiguous match to a single V gene segment were excluded. In an earlier analysis of 587 of the donors, V segments were called functional above 56.7% productive rearrangements and were called segregating when the between-donor standard deviation exceeded 5%. A statistical classification framework was built to diagnose cytomegalovirus status from the catalog of TCR beta chain sequences. V and J gene assignment, in a later analysis, came from comparing TCR nucleotide sequences with IMGT/GENE-DB human TR gene sequences. A later analysis assigned CDR3 sequences and most-parsimonious VDJ recombination scenarios with the TCRdist pipeline. In a later analysis, each TCR beta chain was defined by its CDR3 amino acid sequence together with its V-gene family, and reads without a unique V-gene family were excluded. A later analysis removed 550 to 650 highly shared, low-generation-probability nucleotide sequences to deal with suspected cross-contamination and a sequencing artifact. A later analysis calculated a clonal expansion index for each public chain from normalized within-repertoire ranks of inferred template counts. Generation probabilities in a later analysis came from a VDJ recombination model fitted to out-of-frame rearrangements, and those results were checked against IGoR. A later analysis scored TCR-TCR, TCR-HLA and TCR-CMV co-occurrence with hypergeometric tests, applying a repertoire-size bias correction to TCR pairs. False discovery rates were estimated in a later analysis by permuting HLA or CMV assignments 20 times. In a later analysis, co-occurring TCRs were grouped using DBSCAN, and TCRdist sequence similarity was added for clustering within HLA-allele-positive subsets. For co-occurrence clustering, repertoires with fewer than 30,000 or more than 120,000 public chains were excluded, along with five repertoires with anomalous nucleotide sharing. TCRdb took this table from immuneACCESS and kept in-frame rearrangements with V and J called. Such tables lack part of the clones; where checked against another copy, unresolved V genes explain under half of the gap, and the rest is unexplained. That table furnishes V, J and clone size, whereas the DNA furnished D and trimming. Within this sample are some 190,000 clones, with roughly 77% of them counted one time only. Clones ranked in the top ten supply less than 2.5% of the sample.

In total, about 650 healthy bone marrow donors made up the cohort. Cohort members were all nominally healthy when sampled, although unrecorded immune exposures were likely present. The donor was CMV seropositive and belonged to the group of over 250 seropositive cohort members. A peripheral blood sample was collected from each donor, and TCR beta sequencing was performed on peripheral blood mononuclear cells. Genomic DNA was extracted from the blood cell samples with the Qiagen DNeasy Blood Extraction Kit. Sequenced input: PBMCs. The sequence derives from a woman in her twenties or thirties in good health and CMV-seropositive. The chain is assembled from TRBV5-8 and TRBJ2-3; 9 junctional bases match TRBD2. For the CDR3, the sequence is CASSSGLASTDTQYF. The bases read TGTGCCAGCAGCTCGGGACTAGCTTCCACAGATACGCAGTATTTT.